This TCR beta chain derives from a study of blood T cell repertoires in COVID-19. Study context: Samples of COVID-19 (acute and convalescent) were obtained from the United States, Italy and Spain.

V gave up 5 bases and J gave up 2 bases; unmatched junction bases: 12. The germline V gene encodes CDR1 SGHTA and CDR2 FQGTGA. CDR3 size: 19 residues. The study recruited people aged roughly 18 to 95 years across around 23 US areas. Cohorts were based on clinical histories the participants reported. Recovered status in Cohort 3 required two negative PCRs, clearance, or symptom resolution. Data came from immunoSEQ multiplex PCR; TCRdb stores just in-frame clones and leaves some out. The repertoire holds a few hundred thousand clones, around 91% seen once, with 1% in the top ten. The chain links TRBV7-3 to TRBJ2-6; 10 nucleotides agree with TRBD2. Material: PBMCs or T cells enriched from blood (not recorded which). This receptor was taken from a man aged 18 to 29 who had recovered from COVID-19. The CDR3 bases are TGTGCCAGCAGCCCCGTGGTGGCTAGCGGGAGAACTGGGGCCAACGTCCTGACTTTC. Its translation is CASSPVVASGRTGANVLTF.